This TCR beta chain was identified during a study of neurological immune-mediated disorders. TCRdb re-called the 5' RACE reads with MiXCR, one entry per CDR3 protein. The table includes 75,000 to 95,000 distinct CDR3 sequences, over 15% detected once. This clonotype was recorded at least ten times. As yet, its antigen is unknown. Broader study findings: Multiple sclerosis was found to have the least TCR clonal expansion, below healthy controls, and HTLV-1-associated myelopathy the most.

The V gene end was trimmed by 2 bases and the J gene end by 5 bases; junction bases not matched to a gene: 7. The CDR3 has 14 residues. The germline V gene encodes CDR1 DFQATT and CDR2 SNEGSKA (reference sequence). The gene calls are TRBV20-1 and TRBJ2-5; TRBD2 matches 8 bases. The sequencing input was PBMCs. The sequence derives from a middle-aged woman in good health. CDR3 residues: CSARIPGGPETQYF. For the CDR3, the DNA is TGCAGTGCTAGAATTCCGGGGGGGCCTGAGACCCAGTACTTC.